The next 20 T cell receptor beta chains were all read from a single sample in a study of blood T cell repertoires in COVID-19. Sequencing was performed with immunoSEQ multiplex PCR; in TCRdb, only in-frame clones are kept and a portion is missing. Seen here are approximately 55,000 clones, around four fifths observed once, and the top ten hold about 20%. Sequencing was performed on peripheral blood. The source of these receptors is a man aged 30 to 45 with COVID-19, enrolled during active disease.

The gene calls are TRBV5-1 and TRBJ2-1; 11 bases agree with TRBD1. The CDR3 totals 15 residues. The V and J ends lost 3 bases and 4 bases, in that order; junction bases with no gene match: 3. CDR1 SGHRS and CDR2 YFSETQ come from the germline V gene. The CDR3 sequence: CASSSGQGGYNEQFF. The CDR3 DNA reads as TGCGCCAGCAGCTCGGGACAGGGGGGATACAATGAGCAGTTCTTC.

The rearrangement links TRBV30 to TRBJ1-4; maybe TRBD1 (5 bases). The CDR3 sequence is 15 residues long. The germline gives CDR1 GTSNPN, CDR2 SVGIG (reference sequence). The V gene lost 2 bases and the J gene lost 0 bases, with 10 bases spanning the gap. The CDR3 bases are TGTGCCTGGAGTCTCGACAGCTCAACTAATGAAAAACTGTTTTTT. Protein product: CAWSLDSSTNEKLFF.

The gene calls are TRBV7-9 and TRBJ2-7, with TRBD1 as a possible D gene (6 bases). Germline V gene data show CDR1 as SEHNR and CDR2 as FQNEAQ (reference sequence). The V end was cut by 2 bases, the J end by 8 bases, with 16 bases between. The CDR3 is 14 amino acids. CDR3 DNA sequence: TGTGCCAGCAGCTTAAACCGCCAGGGGCCTCAGCAGTACTTC. Translated, it gives CASSLNRQGPQQYF. Complete variable domain (other parts from reference TRBV7-9 and TRBJ2-7): DTGVSQNPRHKITKRGQNVTFRCDPISEHNRLYWYRQTLGQGPEFLTYFQNEAQLEKSRLLSDRFSAERPKGSFSTLEIQRTEQGDSAMYLCASSLNRQGPQQYFGPGTRLTVT.

This clone has only one observation. The CDR3 DNA reads TGCGCCAGCGGAGATATGAATGAGCAGTTCTTC. Its translation is CASGDMNEQFF. This chain joins TRBV10-1 and TRBJ2-1; D unclear. In germline, CDR1 is WNHNN, CDR2 SYGVQD (reference sequence). V lost 8 bases, J lost 7 bases, and 9 bases lay in between. This CDR3 has 11 amino acids.

V is TRBV27 and J is TRBJ1-2, with TRBD1 matching over 7 bases. V trimming: 6 bases; J trimming: 7 bases; junction bases outside the gene matches: 14. The CDR3 is made up of 15 amino acids. The germline gives CDR1 MNHEY, CDR2 SMNVEV (reference sequence). Here the CDR3 reads CASRTTQITGAGYTF. CDR3 nucleotides: TGTGCCAGCAGAACCACCCAGATCACAGGGGCTGGCTACACCTTC.

V usage is TRBV2 and J usage is TRBJ2-3, with D possibly TRBD1 on 5 matching bases. This CDR3 comprises 13 residues. V dropped 6 bases and J dropped 0 bases, with 7 bases sitting between them. Germline CDR1 reads SNHLY; CDR2 reads FYNNEI. The CDR3 sequence is CASRPGSTDTQYF. The CDR3 DNA is TGTGCCAGCAGACCAGGGAGCACAGATACGCAGTATTTT.

This sequence joins TRBV10-2 and TRBJ2-3; maybe TRBD1 (6 bases). This CDR3 has 15 residues. Trimming took 6 bases from V and 2 from J, leaving 15 bases between them. CDR1 and CDR2 (germline): WSHSY, SAAADI. CDR3 sequence reads: CASRSGQILTDTQYF. CDR3 nucleotide sequence: TGCGCCAGCAGATCGGGACAAATCCTCACAGATACGCAGTATTTT.

The chain has TRBV5-1 and TRBJ1-2, with D perhaps matching TRBD1 (5 bases). V shed 6 bases and J shed 2 bases, with 14 bases lying between them. Germline V gene lookup returns CDR1 SGHRS and CDR2 YFSETQ. CDR3 size: 14 residues. The CDR3 DNA reads TGCGCCAGCAACAAAGGGGAGGGGAACTATGGCTACACCTTC. It is translated as CASNKGEGNYGYTF.

This clone has a handful of counts. The V gene is TRBV24-1, the J gene TRBJ2-3; 9 bases fit TRBD2. The CDR3 is 16 residues long. Germline CDR1 is KGHDR and CDR2 is SFDVKD. The V segment lost 1 base and the J segment 5 bases; nucleotides outside the gene matches: 6. The CDR3 coding sequence is TGTGCCACCAGTGATTTTGGCGGGGGGGCGGTAGATACGCAGTATTTT. This translates into CATSDFGGGAVDTQYF.

CDR3 DNA sequence: TGCGCCAGCAGCTTGAGCGGGAATTACGGCGGGGAGCTGTTTTTT. It yields the protein CASSLSGNYGGELFF. The V gene is TRBV5-1, the J gene TRBJ2-2; 7 bases agree with TRBD2. The CDR3 loop spans 15 amino acids. V was pared by 1 base and J by 7 bases, with 7 bases of the junction left unmatched. Germline CDR1 SGHRS, CDR2 YFSETQ.

The rearrangement joins TRBV11-2 to TRBJ2-7, with D hard to call. The CDR3 extends over 15 amino acids. Germline values: CDR1 SGHAT, CDR2 FQNNGV. The V end was cut by 1 base, the J end by 0 bases, with 10 bases between. CDR3 DNA sequence: TGTGCCAGCAGCTTAGCCCCCGACACCTCCTACGAGCAGTACTTC. Its protein product is CASSLAPDTSYEQYF.

The rearrangement uses TRBV7-2 and TRBJ2-7; 8 bases line up with TRBD1. This CDR3 region has 15 residues. Germline values: CDR1 SGHTA, CDR2 FQGNSA. The V segment lost 4 bases and the J segment 0 bases; nucleotides outside the gene matches: 5. CDR3 protein: CASSWGQERSYEQYF. CDR3 DNA: TGTGCCAGCAGCTGGGGACAGGAACGCTCCTACGAGCAGTACTTC.

The rearrangement joins TRBV5-6 to TRBJ2-2, with a weak D call TRBD1 (6 bases). Germline lookup yields CDR1 SGHDT and CDR2 YYEEEE. The V and J ends lost 2 bases and 4 bases respectively, with 12 bases between them. The CDR3 extends over 15 amino acids. The CDR3 here is CASSFGWTATGELFF. The CDR3 DNA sequence: TGTGCCAGCAGCTTCGGCTGGACAGCCACCGGGGAGCTGTTTTTT.

The V gene is TRBV5-1, the J gene TRBJ1-4, with 7 bases identical to TRBD1. Trimming cost V 2 bases and J 5 bases; bases outside gene matches: 3. Germline assignment: CDR1 SGHRS and CDR2 YFSETQ. The CDR3 extends over 14 amino acids. This chain's CDR3 is CASSFGTANEKLFF. The DNA for the CDR3 is TGCGCCAGCAGCTTCGGGACAGCCAATGAAAAACTGTTTTTT. The full variable domain, its missing parts supplied by reference TRBV5-1 and TRBJ1-4, is KAGVTQTPRYLIKTRGQQVTLSCSPISGHRSVSWYQQTPGQGLQFLFEYFSETQRNKGNFPGRFSGRQFSNSRSEMNVSTLELGDSALYLCASSFGTANEKLFFGSGTQLSVL.

This chain connects TRBV30 to TRBJ1-6; no firm D call. The V end was cut by 4 bases, the J end by 5 bases, with 9 bases between. The germline gives CDR1 GTSNPN, CDR2 SVGIG (reference sequence). This CDR3 has 13 amino acids. CDR3 DNA sequence: TGTGCCTGGATGGGTCAGGATAATTCACCCCTCCACTTT. Protein sequence: CAWMGQDNSPLHF.

The chain links TRBV6-5 to TRBJ2-7; TRBD1 aligns across 10 bases. Germline values: CDR1 MNHEY, CDR2 SVGAGI. V shed 4 bases and J 6 bases; nucleotides not matched to a gene: 9. The CDR3 runs to 15 residues. The CDR3 spells CASSSSGTGDGEQYF. The CDR3 DNA is TGTGCCAGCAGTTCATCCGGGACAGGGGATGGCGAGCAGTACTTC.

The rearrangement links TRBV3-1 (or the pseudogene TRBV3-2) to TRBJ2-5, with 14 bases matching TRBD2. The germline gives CDR1 LGHDT, CDR2 YNNKEL (reference sequence). V shed 4 bases, J shed 2 bases, and the junction held 3 bases outside the gene matches. There are 16 residues in the CDR3. The DNA for the CDR3 is TGTGCCAGCAGCCCAGGACTAGCGGGAGGTCAAGAGACCCAGTACTTC. Protein product: CASSPGLAGGQETQYF.

The chain uses TRBV28 and TRBJ1-2, with a possible D match to TRBD1 (5 bases). V lost 8 bases, J lost 8 bases, and 18 bases lay in between. The CDR3 has 13 residues. Germline-derived CDR1 and CDR2 are MDHEN and SYDVKM. CDR3 region: CASHVALGGGYTF. The CDR3 region has the DNA TGTGCCAGCCATGTGGCGCTCGGGGGGGGCTACACCTTC.

This chain uses TRBV3-1 (or the pseudogene TRBV3-2) with TRBJ2-4; D unresolved. Between the trimmed V and J ends, which lost 3 bases and 1 base, there was a span of 16 bases. The germline V gene has CDR1 LGHDT and CDR2 YNNKEL (reference sequence). This CDR3 is 17 amino acids long. CDR3 region: CASSQTSPVAAKNIQYF. The CDR3 nucleotides are TGTGCCAGCAGCCAGACTTCCCCCGTTGCCGCCAAAAACATTCAGTACTTC.

This chain links TRBV4-2 with TRBJ1-1; 8 nucleotides align to TRBD1. In germline, CDR1 is LGHNA, CDR2 YNFKEQ. There are 15 residues in the CDR3. Unmatched junction bases numbered 7, after V lost 3 bases and J lost 4 bases. CDR3 DNA sequence: TGTGCCAGCAGCCATAACCCAGGGGGCCCCACTGAAGCTTTCTTT. It translates to CASSHNPGGPTEAFF.